The clone carrying this TCR beta chain was seen more than once but under ten times. The antigen is unknown. cDNA serving as the sequencing template came from extracted, reverse transcribed RNA. The assay was immunoSEQ multiplex PCR, and TCRdb's table has in-frame clones only and misses some. The table lists approximately 98,000 clones, under 60% of them singletons. This sample was taken from a study of CD8+ T cells in alopecia areata. Notes on the study in general: Scalp lesions, especially in alopecia totalis/universalis, had higher clonality than normal scalp. Scalp samples also yield sequences of resident alphabeta T cells from normal skin.

Samples from alopecia areata patients were lesional scalp punch biopsies and peripheral blood. PBMCs yielded sorted CD4+ and CD8+ T cells. The CDR3 is made up of 16 amino acids. Per germline, CDR1 MNHNY and CDR2 SVGAGI (reference sequence). With 6 bases removed from V and 4 bases from J, the gap between germline ends came to 19 bases. The sequencing input was NKG2D-low CD8+ T cells sorted from blood. V gene TRBV6-6 combines with J gene TRBJ1-5; D not certain. This receptor was identified in a human donor with alopecia areata. CDR3 nucleotide sequence: TGTGCCAGCAGCCCCGTTGTCAGAGGTGGAAATCAGCCCCAGCATTTT. Its protein product is CASSPVVRGGNQPQHF.